This T cell receptor beta chain appears in the sequencing data of a study of cytomegalovirus exposure and HLA in healthy donors. With regard to this clone: The target antigen is unknown.

Study-wide results and caveats: Across donors, presence/absence analyses took sequencing depth to be roughly uniform. A later analysis showed HLA-associated TCR beta chains outstripping equally common others in clonal expansion. Certain indistinguishable V segments, among them TRBV6-2 and TRBV6-3, were excluded.

With 60 Vbeta and 13 Jbeta primers, the PCR was carried out. The protocol was immunoSEQ multiplex PCR, while the TCRdb copy is restricted to in-frame clones and leaves out a portion. The sample contains fewer than 150,000 clones, around 80% of which appear only once. Germline assignment: CDR1 LNHDA and CDR2 SQIVND (reference sequence). This CDR3 has 11 amino acids. V lost 5 bases and J lost 7, with 8 bases in between. The chain links TRBV19 to TRBJ1-2, with D possibly TRBD1 on 5 matching bases. The sample was PBMCs. The receptor was derived from a woman aged 40 to 55 in good health and CMV-seropositive. For the CDR3, the DNA is TGTGCCAGTAGTCTAAGGGGTGGCTACACCTTC. As protein: CASSLRGGYTF. Variable domain in full (rest from reference TRBV19 and TRBJ1-2): DGGITQSPKYLFRKEGQNVTLSCEQNLNHDAMYWYRQDPGQGLRLIYYSQIVNDFQKGDIAEGYSVSREKKESFPLTVTSAQKNPTAFYLCASSLRGGYTFGSGTRLTVV.